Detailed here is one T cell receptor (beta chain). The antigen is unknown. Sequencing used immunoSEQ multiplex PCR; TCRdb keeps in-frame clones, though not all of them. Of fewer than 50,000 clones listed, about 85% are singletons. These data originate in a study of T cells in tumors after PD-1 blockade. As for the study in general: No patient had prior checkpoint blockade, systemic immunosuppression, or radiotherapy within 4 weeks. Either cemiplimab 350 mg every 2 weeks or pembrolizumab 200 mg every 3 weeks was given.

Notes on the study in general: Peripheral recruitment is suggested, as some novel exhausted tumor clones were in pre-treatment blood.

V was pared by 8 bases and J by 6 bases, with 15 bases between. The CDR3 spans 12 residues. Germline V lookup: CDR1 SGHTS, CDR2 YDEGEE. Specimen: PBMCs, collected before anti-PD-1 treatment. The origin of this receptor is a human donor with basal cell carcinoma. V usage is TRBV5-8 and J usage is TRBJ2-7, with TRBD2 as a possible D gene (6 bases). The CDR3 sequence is CARLAQGGEQYF. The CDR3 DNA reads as TGTGCCAGGCTAGCGCAGGGTGGCGAGCAGTACTTC.